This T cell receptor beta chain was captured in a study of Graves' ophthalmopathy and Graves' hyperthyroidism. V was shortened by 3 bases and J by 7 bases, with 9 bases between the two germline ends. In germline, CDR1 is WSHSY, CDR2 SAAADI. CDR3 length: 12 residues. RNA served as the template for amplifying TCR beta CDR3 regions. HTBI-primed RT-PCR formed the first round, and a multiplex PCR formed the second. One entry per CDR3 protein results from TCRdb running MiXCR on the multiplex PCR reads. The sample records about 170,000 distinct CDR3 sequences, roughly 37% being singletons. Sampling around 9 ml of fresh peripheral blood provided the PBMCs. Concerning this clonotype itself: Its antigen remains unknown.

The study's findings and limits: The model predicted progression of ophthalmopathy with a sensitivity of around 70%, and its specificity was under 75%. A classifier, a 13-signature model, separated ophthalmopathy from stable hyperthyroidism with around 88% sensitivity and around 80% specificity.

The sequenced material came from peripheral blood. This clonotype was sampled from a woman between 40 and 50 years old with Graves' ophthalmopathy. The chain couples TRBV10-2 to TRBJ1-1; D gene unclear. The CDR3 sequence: CASSDRLNEAFF. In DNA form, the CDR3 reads TGCGCCAGCAGTGATCGGCTGAATGAAGCTTTCTTT.